The next 27 T cell receptor beta chains were all read from a single sample in a study of Ad26.COV2.S vaccination and SARS-CoV-2 variants. Described treatment: roughly 18 received Ad26.COV2.S at low or high dose, single or two shots; roughly five received placebo; per-sample allocation not given. Sampling took place 63 days after the first vaccine or placebo injection. Some clones are missing from TCRdb's copy, which holds only in-frame ones; the method was immunoSEQ multiplex PCR. In the table there are some 340,000 clones, around four fifths of which are singletons. Sequences were derived from peripheral blood, sampled in a trial of Ad26.COV2.S vaccine versus placebo. The receptors shown here come from a person aged 18 to 65 who received the Ad26.COV2.S COVID-19 vaccine or a placebo.

V and J are TRBV6-6 and TRBJ2-1, with D unclear. There are 14 residues in the CDR3. V lost 4 bases to trimming and J lost 14 bases, with 21 bases between them. Germline V gene data show CDR1 as MNHNY and CDR2 as SVGAGI (reference sequence). This CDR3 reads CASSSDIRTDVKFF. As DNA, the CDR3 is TGTGCCAGCAGTTCCGATATTAGGACGGATGTTAAGTTCTTC.

V and J are TRBV3-1 (or the pseudogene TRBV3-2) and TRBJ2-5; TRBD1 agrees at 9 bases. This CDR3 spans 16 amino acids. Germline loops: CDR1 LGHDT, CDR2 YNNKEL (reference sequence). V gave up 6 bases and J gave up 1 base; unmatched junction bases: 9. CDR3 sequence: CASSLSMTGGQETQYF. The CDR3 DNA reads TGTGCCAGCAGTCTGAGTATGACAGGGGGCCAAGAGACCCAGTACTTC.

The chain couples TRBV7-3 to TRBJ1-5, with 9 bases lining up with TRBD1. CDR1 is SGHTA, CDR2 FQGTGA, per germline. The CDR3 is 16 residues long. With V trimmed by 9 bases and J by 0 bases, 9 bases remained unmatched. For the CDR3, the DNA is TGTGCCAGGGGGACAGGGAGCCTTTATAGCAATCAGCCCCAGCATTTT. Amino acid sequence: CARGTGSLYSNQPQHF.

The gene calls are TRBV19 and TRBJ1-2; 11 nucleotides line up with TRBD1. The CDR3 is made up of 14 amino acids. CDR1 is LNHDA, CDR2 SQIVND, per germline (reference sequence). The junction had 4 bases not matched to a gene; V was cut back by 6 bases and J by 4 bases. In nucleotides, the CDR3 is TGTGCCAGTAGGATGGGACAGGGGGGCTATGGCTACACCTTC. Its translation is CASRMGQGGYGYTF.

The rearrangement joins TRBV10-3 to TRBJ2-1; TRBD2 aligns across 14 bases. Germline V gene sequence: CDR1 ENHRY, CDR2 SYGVKD. This CDR3 comprises 16 residues. V lost 2 bases to trimming and J lost 6 bases; unmatched junction nucleotides: 3. The CDR3 spells CAISERLAGGGNEQFF. CDR3 nucleotides: TGTGCCATCAGTGAGCGACTAGCGGGGGGGGGCAATGAGCAGTTCTTC.

The V gene is TRBV7-3, the J gene TRBJ2-7; tentative D call: TRBD2 (6 bases). This CDR3 region has 14 residues. The germline V gene has CDR1 SGHTA and CDR2 FQGTGA. Trimming pared 2 bases from V and 2 bases from J, leaving 10 bases between. The CDR3 region has the DNA TGTGCCAGCAGCTTACTCTCGGGGGCCTACGAGCAGTACTTC. Its translation: CASSLLSGAYEQYF.

The V call is TRBV5-4, the J call TRBJ2-3; 8 nucleotides match TRBD2. The CDR3 runs to 16 residues. Looked up from germline, CDR1 is SGHNT and CDR2 is YYREEE (reference sequence). The trim removed 5 bases at V and 3 bases at J, leaving 11 bases unmatched. The CDR3 bases are TGTGCCAGCAGTGCTTCCGGGGGGGCTCATACAGATACGCAGTATTTT. Residues: CASSASGGAHTDTQYF. The entire variable domain, with the rest obtained from reference TRBV5-4 and TRBJ2-3, is as follows: ETGVTQSPTHLIKTRGQQVTLRCSSQSGHNTVSWYQQALGQGPQFIFQYYREEENGRGNFPPRFSGLQFPNYSSELNVNALELDDSALYLCASSASGGAHTDTQYFGPGTRLTVL.

The CDR3 region is CASEGQGNYGYTF. In DNA form, the CDR3 reads TGTGCCAGCGAGGGACAGGGTAACTATGGCTACACCTTC. The chain is built from TRBV3-1 (or the pseudogene TRBV3-2) and TRBJ1-2, with TRBD1 identical over 9 bases. The V gene's germline CDR1 is LGHDT and CDR2 YNNKEL (reference sequence). The CDR3 totals 13 residues. Trimming at V came to 8 bases and at J to 1 base, leaving 2 bases not matched to a gene.

The chain recombines TRBV18 with TRBJ1-1; 8 bases match TRBD1. This CDR3 is 14 amino acids long. The V segment lost 6 bases and the J segment 7 bases; nucleotides outside the gene matches: 10. Germline values: CDR1 KGHSH, CDR2 LQKENI. The chain's CDR3 is CASSQDRDHFEAFF. CDR3 DNA sequence: TGTGCCAGCTCCCAGGACAGGGATCACTTTGAAGCTTTCTTT.

V gene TRBV7-3 combines with J gene TRBJ2-1; TRBD1 aligns across 10 bases. The germline CDR1 and CDR2 sequences are SGHTA and FQGTGA. The CDR3 has 15 amino acids. With V trimmed by 5 bases and J by 6 bases, 7 bases remained unmatched. The CDR3 bases are TGTGCCAGCAGCCCGCAGACAGGGGGCTCCAATGAGCAGTTCTTC. Translation: CASSPQTGGSNEQFF.

The chain has TRBV19 and TRBJ2-7; D gene unclear. Per germline, CDR1 LNHDA and CDR2 SQIVND (reference sequence). This CDR3 spans 15 amino acids. Trimming took 6 bases from V and 1 from J, leaving 16 bases between them. CDR3 residues: CASRVGPSFSYEQYF. The CDR3 coding sequence is TGTGCCAGTAGGGTTGGGCCGTCTTTTTCCTACGAGCAGTACTTC. Full variable domain (outside the CDR3, taken from reference TRBV19 and TRBJ2-7): DGGITQSPKYLFRKEGQNVTLSCEQNLNHDAMYWYRQDPGQGLRLIYYSQIVNDFQKGDIAEGYSVSREKKESFPLTVTSAQKNPTAFYLCASRVGPSFSYEQYFGPGTRLTVT.

V is TRBV24-1 and J is TRBJ1-2, with 8 positions matching TRBD1. This CDR3 region has 13 residues. From germline, CDR1 is KGHDR and CDR2 SFDVKD. V gave up 3 bases and J gave up 8 bases; unmatched junction bases: 4. The CDR3: CATSDVQGVGYTF. The CDR3 region has the DNA TGTGCCACCAGTGATGTACAGGGGGTCGGCTACACCTTC.

The gene calls are TRBV7-9 and TRBJ1-2, with 10 bases matching TRBD1. Trimming removed 5 bases from V and 4 bases from J; junction bases left unmatched: 4. The germline V gene has CDR1 SEHNR and CDR2 FQNEAQ (reference sequence). The CDR3 sequence is 14 residues long. In nucleotides, the CDR3 is TGTGCCAGCAGCCAGACAGGGGGCGTCTATGGCTACACCTTC. Translating it yields CASSQTGGVYGYTF.

This clone was seen a handful of times. J is TRBJ1-1 and V is TRBV11-3, with 7 bases aligning to TRBD1. The CDR3 has 15 residues. Germline-derived CDR1 and CDR2 are SGHNT and YENEEA. J gave up 4 bases and V 5 bases, and 10 bases lay outside the gene matches. The CDR3 DNA reads TGTGCCAGCAGCCTCGACAGGGTGATTGGCACTGAAGCTTTCTTT. Protein sequence: CASSLDRVIGTEAFF.

This chain uses TRBV18 with TRBJ1-1; 8 nucleotides match TRBD1. Germline CDR1 and CDR2: KGHSH and LQKENI. There are 13 residues in the CDR3. V was clipped by 3 bases and J by 6 bases; unmatched bases: 3. The CDR3 spells CASSPKGQAEAFF. In DNA form, the CDR3 reads TGTGCCAGCTCACCCAAGGGACAGGCTGAAGCTTTCTTT.

CDR3 coding DNA: TGTGCCAGCGCCCCCCAGTCGGCGGGTAGCTCCTACGAGCAGTACTTC. Residues: CASAPQSAGSSYEQYF. The chain combines TRBV7-6 with TRBJ2-7; D perhaps matches TRBD2 (5 bases). The V gene lost 8 bases and the J gene lost 0 bases, with 20 bases spanning the gap. Germline values: CDR1 SGHVS, CDR2 FNYEAQ. The CDR3 is 16 residues long.

This chain joins TRBV6-5 and TRBJ2-5; 7 positions match TRBD2. CDR1 and CDR2 (germline): MNHEY, SVGAGI. V trimming: 0 bases; J trimming: 5 bases; junction bases outside the gene matches: 0. This CDR3 has 13 residues. For the CDR3, the DNA is TGTGCCAGCAGTTACTCGGGGGGGGAGACCCAGTACTTC. It is translated as CASSYSGGETQYF.

The chain is built from TRBV27 and TRBJ1-1, with D tentatively TRBD1 (5 bases). The CDR3 is 15 amino acids. Trimming removed 5 bases at V and 1 base at J, with 14 bases between. Germline-derived CDR1 and CDR2 are MNHEY and SMNVEV (reference sequence). CDR3 amino acids: CASSKTGTQNTEAFF. The CDR3 nucleotides read TGTGCCAGCAGTAAAACCGGGACGCAGAACACTGAAGCTTTCTTT.

The chain employs TRBV7-2 and TRBJ1-6, with D hard to call. V was cut by 1 base and J by 8 bases, with 6 bases left in between. The CDR3 covers 13 residues. CDR1 is SGHTA, CDR2 FQGNSA, per germline. The CDR3 region is CASSLVPDSPLHF. The CDR3 DNA is TGTGCCAGCAGCTTAGTGCCGGATTCACCCCTCCACTTT. The full variable domain, in which reference TRBV7-2 and TRBJ1-6 provide the parts outside the CDR3, is GAGVSQSPSNKVTEKGKDVELRCDPISGHTALYWYRQSLGQGLEFLIYFQGNSAPDKSGLPSDRFSAERTGGSVSTLTIQRTQQEDSAVYLCASSLVPDSPLHFGNGTRLTVT.

This chain links TRBV5-1 with TRBJ2-2, with 7 bases lining up with TRBD1. The CDR3 has 14 amino acids. Germline V CDR1 and CDR2: SGHRS, YFSETQ. J was trimmed by 7 bases and V by 4 bases; bases with no gene match: 7. The chain's CDR3 is CASSRGTEGGELFF. Here the CDR3 DNA reads TGCGCCAGCAGCCGTGGGACAGAGGGCGGGGAGCTGTTTTTT.

The chain recombines TRBV5-4 with TRBJ1-6; possibly TRBD1 for D (5 bases). Germline assignment: CDR1 SGHNT and CDR2 YYREEE (reference sequence). The germline V and J ends were trimmed by 0 bases and 6 bases, with 10 bases remaining between them. This CDR3 has 15 residues. The CDR3, as DNA: TGTGCCAGCAGCTTGGGGGACGGTTTTAATTCACCCCTCCACTTT. Translated, it gives CASSLGDGFNSPLHF.

This sequence joins TRBV21-1 and TRBJ2-1; the D call in the table, TRBD1, was not verified against the DNA. TRBV21-1 is designated a pseudogene. CDR3 length: 17 amino acids. As DNA, the CDR3 is TGTGCCAGCAGCAAAGCTTCCCAAGGGGACAACACCAATGAGCAGTTCTTC. Translated, it gives CASSKASQGDNTNEQFF.

The rearrangement joins TRBV3-1 (or the pseudogene TRBV3-2) to TRBJ1-4; 8 bases are a match to TRBD1. In germline, CDR1 is LGHDT, CDR2 YNNKEL (reference sequence). There are 16 residues in the CDR3. Trimming cost V 4 bases and J 7 bases; bases outside gene matches: 11. CDR3 nucleotide sequence: TGTGCCAGCAGCCGGCGGACTGGGCAGGGGGCTGAAAAACTGTTTTTT. Translated: CASSRRTGQGAEKLFF.

This clone was counted a few times. The rearrangement links TRBV27 to TRBJ1-5, with TRBD1 as a possible D gene (5 bases). Trimming took 0 bases from V and 7 from J, leaving 13 bases between them. The CDR3 is 15 amino acids. The germline V gene encodes CDR1 MNHEY and CDR2 SMNVEV (reference sequence). DNA for the CDR3: TGTGCCAGCAGTTTATCAGGGGCTGGGTGGCAGCCCCAGCATTTT. The encoded protein is CASSLSGAGWQPQHF.

This rearrangement joins TRBV6-5 to TRBJ1-1, with a possible D match to TRBD1 (5 bases). The CDR3 is made up of 13 amino acids. V lost 6 bases and J lost 3, with 11 bases in between. Germline CDR1 is MNHEY and CDR2 is SVGAGI. CDR3 sequence reads: CASSYGHDTEAFF. CDR3 nucleotides: TGTGCCAGCAGCTATGGACACGACACTGAAGCTTTCTTT.

The CDR3 loop is CATVGGGDTQYF. Here the CDR3 DNA reads TGTGCCACGGTTGGGGGAGGAGATACGCAGTATTTT. This rearrangement joins TRBV19 to TRBJ2-3; the D gene is possibly TRBD2 (6 bases). The ends were cut back, 10 bases at V and 5 bases at J, with 13 bases in the middle. From germline, CDR1 is LNHDA and CDR2 SQIVND (reference sequence). CDR3 length: 12 amino acids.

The chain has TRBV29-1 and TRBJ1-1; D is ambiguous. CDR3 length: 12 amino acids. V lost 5 bases and J 4 bases, leaving 11 bases between the germline ends. From germline, CDR1 is SQVTM and CDR2 ANQGSEA. This CDR3 is CSVWAGGTEAFF. CDR3 in DNA: TGCAGCGTTTGGGCGGGCGGCACTGAAGCTTTCTTT.